The present entry profiles one T cell receptor beta chain with its context. Its antigen is unidentified. It was with 60 Vbeta and 13 Jbeta primers that the PCR ran. Assay used: immunoSEQ multiplex PCR; TCRdb lists only in-frame clones, some missing. The table for this sample gives roughly 100,000 clones. CDR1 and CDR2 (germline): GTSNPN, SVGIG (reference sequence). V shed 4 bases and J shed 0 bases, with 9 bases lying between them. This CDR3 is 13 amino acids long. The data derive from a study of cytomegalovirus exposure and HLA in healthy donors. General study results and limits: Sequencing probably produced one cluster of sequence variants that were highly shared.

Sequences were obtained from PBMCs. The rearrangement links TRBV30 to TRBJ1-1; D gene unclear. The receptor's source is a man aged 50 to 59 in good health and CMV-seropositive. The CDR3 nucleotides read TGTGCCTGGATAGCGTTTCTGAACACTGAAGCTTTCTTT. It yields the protein CAWIAFLNTEAFF.